This T cell receptor (beta chain) stems from a study of cytomegalovirus exposure and HLA in healthy donors (dated by TCRdb to about 2017). Regarding the research as a whole: In an earlier analysis of about 560 of the donors, 276 Gb of sequence data and 100 million or so unique TCR beta sequences from about 190 million T cells were reported. Roughly 300 gigabases of sequencing data and 70 million to 100 million unique TCR sequences were included in an early release covering about 700 HLA-typed donors. Of the 300 to 450 genotyped donors, roughly 80% fell in the genetic ancestry cluster associated with self-reported Caucasian donors. The aim of the study was to test whether cataloging public T cell receptors could identify signatures of past pathogen exposure. The study profiled the T cell repertoires of 666 subjects by immunosequencing and related them to cytomegalovirus serostatus. In addition to the first cohort of 650 to 750 subjects, a separate validation cohort of 120 different subjects was used. To predict cytomegalovirus infection status, the study brought together high-throughput TCR immunosequencing, statistical association of individual TCRs with disease status, and machine learning. A later analysis re-examined previously published TCR beta repertoires from hundreds of donors and added high-resolution HLA genotyping to investigate patterns of TCR occurrence. Rather than drawing on any new phenotypic data, the later analysis identified candidate immune exposures from TCR beta sequences and the way those sequences occurred across donors. In an earlier analysis of more than 550 of the donors, high-throughput TCR beta sequencing was used to judge whether each TCR beta V gene segment behaved as functional or pseudogenic. Donor age, sex, ethnicity and CMV serostatus were collected together with the repertoire data. A later genetic analysis took genome-wide SNP genotypes for about three fifths of the 666 donors and used that subset as a discovery cohort. All discovery cohort repertoires had been generated on a single sequencing platform. HLA typing included class I and class II loci at four-digit resolution. Typing coverage differed by locus: A, B, C, DRB1 and DQB1 were typed in about 620-640 donors, DQA1 in approximately 520, DPA1 in roughly 590, and DPB1 in just under 480. A few DR-DQ haplotypes were treated as single units for association and clustering because of strong linkage in the cohort. Across about 380 genotyped donors of the cohort, an average of about 240,000 unique TCR beta nucleotide sequences per donor were sequenced, and roughly 18% of those sequences were non-productive.

To prepare the library, the immunoSEQ multiplex PCR assay was applied. A mixture of 60 forward primers for TCR Vbeta segments and 13 reverse primers for TCR Jbeta segments was used in the multiplex PCR. The CDR3 region of rearranged TCR beta genes was amplified from genomic DNA by a multiplex PCR assay. The amplified TCR beta libraries were sequenced on the Illumina HiSeq System as 87-base-pair reads. In the authors' own workflow: A later analysis tallied 75 million to 95 million unique TCR beta chains across the 600 to 700 repertoires, and about 12 million of those chains were shared by two or more donors. Raw reads were error-corrected and collapsed into unique sequences with a nearest-neighbor algorithm that merged closely related sequences to remove PCR and sequencing errors. To assign V, D and J gene segments, CDR3 sequences were aligned to IMGT reference sequences. For a sequence to be retained, at least a six-nucleotide match to both a V gene segment and a J gene segment was required. Rearrangements were classified as productive when the CDR3 lacked stop codons and remained in frame with V and J, and all other rearrangements were classified as non-productive. Following IMGT convention, CDR3 was defined as the stretch from the second conserved V-encoded cysteine up to the conserved J-encoded phenylalanine. The earlier analysis of about 560 of the donors excluded any sequence lacking an unambiguous match to a single V gene segment. In an earlier analysis of several hundred of the donors, V segments were called functional above 56.7% productive rearrangements and were called segregating when the between-donor standard deviation exceeded 5%. A statistical classification framework was built for diagnosing cytomegalovirus status from the catalog of TCR beta chain sequences. A later analysis assigned V and J genes by comparing TCR nucleotide sequences with IMGT/GENE-DB human TR gene sequences. In a later analysis, CDR3 sequences and most-parsimonious VDJ recombination scenarios were assigned using the TCRdist pipeline. A later analysis defined each TCR beta chain by its CDR3 amino acid sequence plus V-gene family, and excluded reads lacking a unique V-gene family. As a way to deal with suspected cross-contamination and a sequencing artifact, a later analysis dropped 450 to 700 nucleotide sequences that were highly shared and had low generation probability. In a later analysis, a clonal expansion index was calculated for each public chain from normalized within-repertoire ranks of inferred template counts. In a later analysis, generation probabilities were computed with a VDJ recombination model fitted to out-of-frame rearrangements, and the resulting probabilities were checked against IGoR. Hypergeometric tests were used in a later analysis to score TCR-TCR, TCR-HLA and TCR-CMV co-occurrence, with a repertoire-size bias correction applied to the TCR pairs. In a later analysis, false discovery rates were estimated by permuting HLA or CMV assignments 20 times. In a later analysis, co-occurring TCRs were grouped using DBSCAN, with TCRdist sequence similarity added in when clustering inside HLA-allele-positive subsets. For co-occurrence clustering, repertoires with fewer than 30,000 or more than 120,000 public chains were excluded, along with several repertoires with anomalous nucleotide sharing. This is the immuneACCESS table as TCRdb keeps it, with only in-frame sequences that have V and J called. A part of the clones is gone; compared with another copy, unresolved V genes explain less than half, and the rest is unexplained. V and J calls plus clone size are reproduced from that table; the DNA served to infer D and trimming. The sample table shows about 100,000 clones, and approximately 85% are seen once. Clones ranked in the top ten supply less than 5% of the sample.

Here is what the overall study found, with its caveats: An association between a missense DCLRE1C variant and V-gene and J-gene trimming of TCR beta chains was found in a later genetic analysis and replicated in an independent cohort. Sequencing depth was assumed to be roughly uniform across donors in the presence/absence analyses, though that assumption may not hold. For the cohort, immune exposure information was limited to CMV serostatus. While some public TCRs were present in many individuals, most TCR sequences turned up only very rarely across donors. A later analysis associated 16,951 TCR beta sequences with specific HLA alleles at a false discovery rate of 0.05. Most CMV-associated TCR beta chains appeared to be HLA-restricted in a later analysis, and the HLA associations seemed to be driven largely by CMV exposure. According to a later genetic analysis, donors in an Asian-associated ancestry cluster had fewer N-insertions in productive TCRs than the roughly 660-donor mean. A later analysis found that TCR association rates varied across HLA loci, with DRB1 alleles showing the most associated TCRs and HLA-C alleles the fewest. According to a later analysis, parvovirus B19, influenza, CMV and Epstein-Barr virus appeared linked to several top co-occurrence clusters. The classifier was reported to diagnose cytomegalovirus status with high specificity and sensitivity in both the original and validation cohorts. Some 16 rarely observed V segments, including chromosome 9 orphons, were excluded from the earlier analysis of about 600 of the donors because counts were too low. Because HLA typing was unavailable for some donors at each locus, only the typed subset was used in association tests. Linkage disequilibrium might explain the correlated functional status among segregating V segments, but an unknown experimental factor could not be excluded. A later analysis found that HLA-associated TCR beta chains were more clonally expanded and had lower generation probabilities than equally common non-associated chains. According to the authors, the approach could potentially be generalized to other disease states and immunological phenotypes. When HLA alleles, especially DR and DQ, strongly co-occurred, TCR associations were difficult to assign to individual alleles. In an earlier analysis of 450 to 750 of the donors, most TCR beta V segments appeared in productive rearrangements about 90% or about 30% of the time, broadly matching IMGT annotations. Some IMGT-functional V segments, including TRBV6-2 and TRBV6-3, could not be distinguished by the 87-base-pair reads and were therefore excluded. A few of the identified cytomegalovirus-associated TCR beta chains were confirmed in vitro to be specific for cytomegalovirus antigens. The study gave a list of about 170 TCR beta chains associated with cytomegalovirus. A further reported finding was that TCR beta sequences accurately predicted the HLA-A and HLA-B alleles for most subjects in the first cohort. This cohort had only TCR beta chains sequenced, and the lack of alpha or paired-chain data limited which features could be detected. A cluster of highly shared sequence variants was judged likely to be a technical artifact of the sequencing pipeline.

From V the trimming removes 5 bases and from J it removes 1 base, while the gene matches leave 5 bases of the junction unaccounted for. Taken from cysteine to phenylalanine, the CDR3 has 15 residues. Of the read, only the CDR3 DNA is kept; its 45 bases are in frame from base 1. CDR1 and CDR2 (SNHLY, FYNNEI) derive from the germline V gene. The cohort comprised some 730 healthy bone marrow donors. At the time of sampling, every cohort member was nominally healthy, though immune exposures that went unrecorded were likely present. The donor tested CMV seronegative, placing the donor among the approximately 360 seronegative members of the cohort. A peripheral blood sample was collected from each donor, and TCR beta sequencing was performed on peripheral blood mononuclear cells. The Qiagen DNeasy Blood Extraction Kit was used to extract genomic DNA from the blood cell samples. To note about this clone: The specificity of this receptor is unknown. Nothing much larger sits one base from this clone, and base qualities are not available.

Sequencing was performed on PBMCs. This TCR was sampled from a man younger than 45 in good health and CMV-seronegative. Recombination linked TRBV2 to TRBJ2-1, with 7 central nucleotides matching TRBD2. Here the CDR3 is given as CASSTPRGSYNEQFF. The DNA is TGTGCCAGCAGTACCCCGCGGGGGTCCTACAATGAGCAGTTCTTC.